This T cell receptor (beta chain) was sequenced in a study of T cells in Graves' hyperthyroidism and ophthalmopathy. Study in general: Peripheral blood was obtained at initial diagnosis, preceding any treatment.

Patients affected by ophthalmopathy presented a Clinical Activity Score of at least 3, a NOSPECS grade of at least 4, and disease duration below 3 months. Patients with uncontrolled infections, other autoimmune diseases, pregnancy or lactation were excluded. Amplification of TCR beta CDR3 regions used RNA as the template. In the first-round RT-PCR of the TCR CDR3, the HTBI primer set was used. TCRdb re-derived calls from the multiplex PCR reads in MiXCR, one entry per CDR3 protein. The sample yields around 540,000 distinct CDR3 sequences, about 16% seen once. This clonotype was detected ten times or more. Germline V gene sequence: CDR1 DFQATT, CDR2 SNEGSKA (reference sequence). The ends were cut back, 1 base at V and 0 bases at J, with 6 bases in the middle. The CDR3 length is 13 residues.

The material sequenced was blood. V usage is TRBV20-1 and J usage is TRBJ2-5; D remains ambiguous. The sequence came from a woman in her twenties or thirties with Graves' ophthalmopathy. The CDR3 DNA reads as TGCAGTGCTAGAGGAACCCACCAAGAGACCCAGTACTTC. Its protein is CSARGTHQETQYF.